Described below is a single T cell receptor beta chain sequence and its context. Its specificity is not known. The germline V gene encodes CDR1 KGHDR and CDR2 SFDVKD. CDR3 length equals 12 residues. The V and J ends lost 4 bases and 5 bases respectively, with 6 bases between them. This entry belongs to a study of CD8+CD57+ T cells in acquired aplastic anemia. The wider study: Recorded DNA amounts for sorted CD4+ and CD8+ cells had an average of approximately 3 ug.

Sequencing involved patients with CD8+CD57+ cell expansion previously shown by flow cytometry. Patients were therapy-naive when their blood was sampled. Study-level results: There were roughly 30 CD8+ CDR3 sequences that occurred in both patients and controls.

Genomic DNA, the template, was used for profiling of the TCR beta VDJ and CDR3. TCRdb itself ran the reads through MiXCR, one entry per CDR3 protein. The sample lists 200,000 to 300,000 distinct CDR3 sequences, 65% to 90% seen once, with approximately 40% in the top ten. Sequenced input: sorted CD4+, CD8+, or CD8+CD57+ T cells (not recorded which) from PBMCs. This receptor was taken from a human donor with aplastic anemia. This sequence joins TRBV24-1 and TRBJ2-3; D remains unclear. The CDR3 is CATSDLGDTQYF. CDR3 sequence (DNA): TGTGCCACCAGTGACTTGGGAGATACGCAGTATTTT.